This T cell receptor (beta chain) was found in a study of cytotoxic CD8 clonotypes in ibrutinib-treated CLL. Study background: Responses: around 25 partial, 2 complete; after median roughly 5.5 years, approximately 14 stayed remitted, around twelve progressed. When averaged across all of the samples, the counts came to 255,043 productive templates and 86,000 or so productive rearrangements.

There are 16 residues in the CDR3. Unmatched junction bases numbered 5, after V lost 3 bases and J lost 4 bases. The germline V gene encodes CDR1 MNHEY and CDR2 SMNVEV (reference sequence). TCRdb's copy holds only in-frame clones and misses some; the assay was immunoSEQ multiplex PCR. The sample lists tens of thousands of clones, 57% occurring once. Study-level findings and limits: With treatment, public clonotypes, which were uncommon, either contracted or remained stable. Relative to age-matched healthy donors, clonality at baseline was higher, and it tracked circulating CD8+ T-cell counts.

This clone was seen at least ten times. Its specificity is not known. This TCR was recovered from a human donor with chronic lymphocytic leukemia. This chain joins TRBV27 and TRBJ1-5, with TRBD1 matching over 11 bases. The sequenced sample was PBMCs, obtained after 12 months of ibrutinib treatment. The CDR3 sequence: CASSFRTGGSNQPQHF. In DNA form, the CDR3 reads TGTGCCAGCAGTTTCCGGACAGGGGGCTCTAATCAGCCCCAGCATTTT.